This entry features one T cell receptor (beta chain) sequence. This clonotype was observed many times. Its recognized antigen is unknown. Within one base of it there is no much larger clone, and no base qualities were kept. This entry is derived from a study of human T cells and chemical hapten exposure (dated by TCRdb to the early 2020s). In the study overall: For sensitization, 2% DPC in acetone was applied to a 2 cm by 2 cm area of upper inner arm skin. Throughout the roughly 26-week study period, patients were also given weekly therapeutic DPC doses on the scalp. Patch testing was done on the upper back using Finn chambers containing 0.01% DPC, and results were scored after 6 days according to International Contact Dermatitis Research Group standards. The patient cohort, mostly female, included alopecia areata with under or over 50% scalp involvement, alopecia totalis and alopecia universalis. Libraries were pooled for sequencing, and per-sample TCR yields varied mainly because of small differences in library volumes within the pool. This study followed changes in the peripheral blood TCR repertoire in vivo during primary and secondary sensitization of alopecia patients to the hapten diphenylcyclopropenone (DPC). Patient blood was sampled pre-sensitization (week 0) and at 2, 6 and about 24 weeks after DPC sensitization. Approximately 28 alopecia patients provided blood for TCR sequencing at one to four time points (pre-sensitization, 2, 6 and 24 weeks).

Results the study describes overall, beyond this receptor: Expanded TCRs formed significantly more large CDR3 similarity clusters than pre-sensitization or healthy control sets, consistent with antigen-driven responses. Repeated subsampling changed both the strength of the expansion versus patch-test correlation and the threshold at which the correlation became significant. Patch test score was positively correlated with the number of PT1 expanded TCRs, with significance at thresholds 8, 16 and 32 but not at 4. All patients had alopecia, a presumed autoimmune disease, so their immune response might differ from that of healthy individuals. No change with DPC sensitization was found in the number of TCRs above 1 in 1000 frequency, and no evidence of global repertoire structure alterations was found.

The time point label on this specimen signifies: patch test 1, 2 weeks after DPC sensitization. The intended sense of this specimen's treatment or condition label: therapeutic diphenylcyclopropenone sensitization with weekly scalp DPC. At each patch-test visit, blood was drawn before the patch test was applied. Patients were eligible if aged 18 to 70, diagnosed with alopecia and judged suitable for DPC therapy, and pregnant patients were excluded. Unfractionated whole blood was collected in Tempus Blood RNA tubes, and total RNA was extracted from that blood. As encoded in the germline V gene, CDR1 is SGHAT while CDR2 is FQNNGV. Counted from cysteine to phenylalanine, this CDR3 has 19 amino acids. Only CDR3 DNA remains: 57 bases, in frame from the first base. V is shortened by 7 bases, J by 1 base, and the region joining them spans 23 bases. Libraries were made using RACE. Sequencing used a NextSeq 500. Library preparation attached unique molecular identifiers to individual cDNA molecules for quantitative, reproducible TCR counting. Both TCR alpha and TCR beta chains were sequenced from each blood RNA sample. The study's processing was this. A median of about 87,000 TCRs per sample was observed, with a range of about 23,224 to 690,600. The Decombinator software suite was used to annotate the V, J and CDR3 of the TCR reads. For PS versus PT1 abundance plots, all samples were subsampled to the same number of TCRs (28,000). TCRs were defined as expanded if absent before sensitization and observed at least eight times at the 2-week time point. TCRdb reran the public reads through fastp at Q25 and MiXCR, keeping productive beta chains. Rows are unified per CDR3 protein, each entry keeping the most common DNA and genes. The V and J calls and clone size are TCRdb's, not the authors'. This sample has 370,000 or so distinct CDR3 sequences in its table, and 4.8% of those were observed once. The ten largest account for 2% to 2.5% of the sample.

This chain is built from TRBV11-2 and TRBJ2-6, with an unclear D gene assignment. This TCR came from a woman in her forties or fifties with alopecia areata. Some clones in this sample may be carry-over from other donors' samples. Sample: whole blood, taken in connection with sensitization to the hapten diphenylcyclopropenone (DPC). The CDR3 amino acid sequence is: CASTLRRLIFISGANVLTF. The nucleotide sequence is TGTGCCAGCACCTTGCGGAGACTTATTTTTATTTCTGGGGCCAACGTCCTGACTTTC.